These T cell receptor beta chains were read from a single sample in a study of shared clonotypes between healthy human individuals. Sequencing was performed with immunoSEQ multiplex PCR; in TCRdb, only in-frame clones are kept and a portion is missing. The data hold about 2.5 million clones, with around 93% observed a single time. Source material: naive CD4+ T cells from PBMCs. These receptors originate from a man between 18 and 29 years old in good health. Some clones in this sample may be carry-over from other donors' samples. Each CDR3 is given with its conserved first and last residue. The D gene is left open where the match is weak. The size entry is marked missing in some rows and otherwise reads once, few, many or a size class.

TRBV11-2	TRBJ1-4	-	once	CASSFLGANEKLFF	TGTGCCAGCAGCTTTCTCGGCGCAAATGAAAAACTGTTTTTT
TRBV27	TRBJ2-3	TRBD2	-	CQTRTRADTQYF	TGTCAAACCCGGACTAGGGCAGATACGCAGTATTTT
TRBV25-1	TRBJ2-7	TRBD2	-	CASSEVGLVRQYF	TGTGCCAGCAGTGAAGTGGGACTAGTACGGCAGTACTTC
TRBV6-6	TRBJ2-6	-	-	CASRTSGANVLTF	TGTGCCAGCAGGACCTCTGGGGCCAACGTCCTGACTTTC
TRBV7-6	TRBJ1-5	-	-	CASSLFGINQPQHF	TGTGCCAGCAGCTTATTCGGCATCAATCAGCCCCAGCATTTT
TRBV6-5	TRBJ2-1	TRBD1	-	CASSYHRGLYEQFF	TGTGCCAGCAGTTACCATAGGGGGCTCTATGAGCAGTTCTTC
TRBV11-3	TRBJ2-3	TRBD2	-	CASSSLAGADTQYF	TGTGCCAGCAGCTCGCTAGCGGGCGCAGATACGCAGTATTTT
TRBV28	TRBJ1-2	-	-	CASMGHTGNYGYTF	TGTGCCAGCATGGGACACACAGGAAACTATGGCTACACCTTC
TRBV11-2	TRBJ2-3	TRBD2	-	CASSRGKLASFIADTQYF	TGTGCCAGCAGCAGAGGGAAACTAGCGAGCTTTATAGCAGATACGCAGTATTTT
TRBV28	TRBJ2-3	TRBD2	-	CASSPPGLPTDTQYF	TGTGCCAGCAGCCCTCCGGGACTACCCACAGATACGCAGTATTTT
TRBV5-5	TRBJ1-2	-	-	CASSRSQTGYGYTF	TGTGCCAGCAGCCGGTCCCAAACCGGTTATGGCTACACCTTC
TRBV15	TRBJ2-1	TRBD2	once	CATSRDPSGTSNEQFF	TGTGCCACCAGCAGAGATCCCAGCGGGACTTCAAATGAGCAGTTCTTC
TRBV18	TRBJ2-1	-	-	CASSQNRDPPWFF	TGTGCCAGCTCACAAAACCGGGACCCACCTTGGTTCTTC
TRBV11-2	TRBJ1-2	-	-	CASSLRTAATNYGYTF	TGTGCCAGCAGCTTAAGGACGGCAGCCACTAACTATGGCTACACCTTC
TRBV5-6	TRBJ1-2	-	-	CASSGDGANYGYTF	TGTGCCAGCAGCGGTGACGGAGCTAACTATGGCTACACCTTC
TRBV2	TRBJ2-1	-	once	CASSEDQGWAEQFF	TGTGCCAGCAGTGAAGATCAGGGATGGGCGGAGCAGTTCTTC
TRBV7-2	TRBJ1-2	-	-	CASVIGGGYTF	TGTGCCAGCGTCATTGGCGGTGGCTACACCTTC
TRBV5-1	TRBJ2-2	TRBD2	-	CASSLVVPAGGGTGELFF	TGCGCCAGCAGCTTAGTAGTCCCGGCGGGAGGTGGTACCGGGGAGCTGTTTTTT
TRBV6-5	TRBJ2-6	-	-	CASSYSLSSGANVLTF	TGTGCCAGCAGTTACTCGTTGAGCTCTGGGGCCAACGTCCTGACTTTC
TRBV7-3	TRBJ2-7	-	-	CASSSLTVSLSTYF	TGTGCCAGCAGCTCATTAACAGTATCCCTTTCAACGTACTTC
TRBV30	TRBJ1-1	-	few	CAWSVLNTEAFF	TGTGCCTGGAGTGTCTTGAACACTGAAGCTTTCTTT
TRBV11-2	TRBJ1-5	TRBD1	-	CASSERGQASYQPQHF	TGTGCCAGCAGCGAAAGAGGACAGGCCAGCTATCAGCCCCAGCATTTT
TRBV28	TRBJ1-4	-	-	CASSPPQVSGEKLFF	TGTGCCAGCAGTCCCCCTCAGGTTTCAGGGGAAAAACTGTTTTTT
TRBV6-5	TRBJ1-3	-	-	CASRRGSSAGNTIYF	TGTGCCAGCAGACGGGGAAGCTCTGCTGGAAACACCATATATTTT
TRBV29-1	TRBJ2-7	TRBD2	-	CSVAGQGGSYEQYF	TGCAGCGTAGCGGGGCAGGGAGGCTCCTACGAGCAGTACTTC
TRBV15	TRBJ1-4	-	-	CATSPRVGTNEKLFF	TGTGCCACCAGCCCCCGAGTGGGAACTAATGAAAAACTGTTTTTT
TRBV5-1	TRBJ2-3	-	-	CASSFQLAADTQYF	TGCGCCAGCAGCTTTCAACTAGCTGCAGATACGCAGTATTTT
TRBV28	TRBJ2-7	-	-	CASGYEQYF	TGTGCCAGCGGCTACGAGCAGTACTTC
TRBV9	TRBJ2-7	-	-	CASSVRPAVDEQYF	TGTGCCAGCAGCGTAAGGCCAGCAGTAGACGAGCAGTACTTC
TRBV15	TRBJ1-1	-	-	CATSSQRENTEAFF	TGTGCCACCAGCAGCCAACGAGAGAACACTGAAGCTTTCTTT
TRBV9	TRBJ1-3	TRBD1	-	CASSARDSLSGNTIYF	TGTGCCAGCAGCGCACGGGACAGCTTGTCTGGAAACACCATATATTTT
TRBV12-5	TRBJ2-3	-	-	CASGPTYWEQYF	TGTGCTAGTGGTCCGACGTATTGGGAACAGTATTTT
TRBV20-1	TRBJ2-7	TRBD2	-	CSAGGSYEQYF	TGCAGTGCGGGGGGGAGCTACGAGCAGTACTTC
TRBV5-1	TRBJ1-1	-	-	CASSAPDLYTEAFF	TGCGCCAGCAGCGCCCCGGACCTTTACACTGAAGCTTTCTTT
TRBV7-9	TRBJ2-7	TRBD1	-	CASSLLRDRVYGGQYF	TGTGCCAGCAGCTTACTCCGGGACAGGGTTTATGGGGGGCAGTACTTC
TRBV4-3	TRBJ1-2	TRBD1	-	CASSLLEDRGEGYTF	TGCGCCAGCAGCCTCCTCGAAGACAGGGGGGAGGGCTACACCTTC
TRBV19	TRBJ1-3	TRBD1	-	CASTDRSPGNTIYF	TGTGCCAGTACGGACAGGTCACCTGGAAACACCATATATTTT
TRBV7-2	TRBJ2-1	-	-	CASSTSPLYNEQFF	TGTGCCAGCAGCACTAGCCCCCTCTACAATGAGCAGTTCTTC
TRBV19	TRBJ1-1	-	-	CASSIVRESEAFF	TGTGCCAGTAGTATAGTCCGGGAATCTGAAGCTTTCTTT
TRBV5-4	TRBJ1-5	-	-	CASSFGDNQPQHF	TGTGCCAGCAGCTTTGGAGATAATCAGCCCCAGCATTTT
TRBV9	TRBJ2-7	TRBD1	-	CASSVSGQGASEQYF	TGTGCCAGCAGCGTTTCCGGACAGGGAGCCTCCGAGCAGTACTTC
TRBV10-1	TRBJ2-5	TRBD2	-	CASSDEAGKAFEEETQYF	TGCGCCAGCAGTGATGAAGCGGGGAAGGCTTTTGAGGAAGAGACCCAGTACTTC
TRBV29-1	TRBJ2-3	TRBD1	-	CSAKSRQGTDTQYF	TGCAGCGCCAAATCTCGACAGGGGACAGATACGCAGTATTTT
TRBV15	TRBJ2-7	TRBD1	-	CATSRGIQGPTPHEQYF	TGTGCCACCAGCAGAGGAATACAGGGGCCAACCCCCCACGAGCAGTACTTC